This T cell receptor (beta chain) was retrieved from a study of blood T cell repertoires in COVID-19. The overall study: From T cells, B-cell-depleted T cells, or PBMCs came the material, which was cDNA or gDNA.

Per the authors' pipeline: Reference gene primers were amplified, and this amplification served to estimate nucleated cell counts. Assay: immunoSEQ multiplex PCR; the TCRdb copy retains only in-frame clones and omits some. The V and J calls and the clone size are those of that table, but D and trimming were determined from the DNA. Of under 150,000 clones listed, around 89% were seen once; the top ten hold approximately 4.5%. V lost 0 bases to trimming and J lost 5 bases, with 7 bases between them. From germline, CDR1 is LNHNV and CDR2 YYDKDF (reference sequence). The CDR3 has 13 residues. V usage is TRBV15 and J usage is TRBJ1-1; D unclear. Sequencing was performed on peripheral blood. This receptor was identified in a woman aged 50 to 60 with acute or convalescent COVID-19. This CDR3 reads CATSRDEGTEAFF. CDR3 coding DNA: TGTGCCACCAGCAGAGATGAGGGAACTGAAGCTTTCTTT.